The 21 T cell receptor beta chains given below trace back to one sample, sequenced in a study of shared T cell receptors in the human thymus. Only in-frame clones appear in the TCRdb table, and some are missing; sequencing was by immunoSEQ multiplex PCR. This table holds hundreds of thousands of clones, more than 75% found once. These same records also appear under a second study, on human thymus T cells.

Sequences were obtained from thymocytes. These receptors originate from a boy under three years old with a congenital heart defect.

V usage is TRBV18 and J usage is TRBJ2-3, with D perhaps TRBD2 (5 bases). Germline CDR1 reads KGHSH; CDR2 reads LQKENI. Deletions cut 2 bases from V and 2 bases from J, with 17 bases between. The CDR3 is made up of 17 amino acids. Here the CDR3 reads CASSPIPLGFFTDTQYF. Here the CDR3 DNA reads TGTGCCAGCTCACCAATCCCACTAGGTTTCTTCACAGATACGCAGTATTTT.

The V gene is TRBV30, the J gene TRBJ2-7; 10 nucleotides align to TRBD2. J gave up 5 bases and V 2 bases, and 6 bases lay outside the gene matches. The CDR3 is 14 amino acids. The germline gives CDR1 GTSNPN, CDR2 SVGIG (reference sequence). CDR3 protein: CAWSRASGSHEQYF. In DNA form, the CDR3 reads TGTGCCTGGAGTCGGGCTAGCGGGAGCCACGAGCAGTACTTC.

This clone was counted between two and nine times. V gene TRBV14 combines with J gene TRBJ2-1, with 10 bases identical to TRBD2. CDR1 and CDR2 from the germline V gene are SGHDN and FVKESK. The CDR3 consists of 16 residues. J gave up 9 bases and V 4 bases, and 12 bases lay outside the gene matches. DNA for the CDR3: TGTGCCAGCAGCCCAAAACAGCGGGAGGGCCTTGGTGAGCAGTTCTTC. Encoded protein: CASSPKQREGLGEQFF.

The chain links TRBV25-1 to TRBJ2-2; possibly TRBD1 for D (5 bases). The V gene's germline CDR1 is MGHDK and CDR2 SYGVNS. The CDR3 consists of 16 residues. V was cut by 3 bases and J by 1 base, with 12 bases left in between. The CDR3 DNA reads TGTGCCAGCAGTGATGGCCGGCAGGGGAACACCGGGGAGCTGTTTTTT. Translating it yields CASSDGRQGNTGELFF.

This clone was detected only a few times. The chain employs TRBV4-3 and TRBJ1-1; perhaps TRBD1 as D (5 bases). This CDR3 region has 13 residues. The V gene's germline CDR1 is LGHNA and CDR2 YSLEER. V lost 5 bases to trimming and J lost 1 base, with 8 bases between them. The CDR3 here is CASSKTGNTEAFF. CDR3 sequence (DNA): TGCGCCAGCAGCAAAACAGGGAACACTGAAGCTTTCTTT.

The chain uses TRBV9 and TRBJ2-7; TRBD2 agrees at 8 bases. The junction had 4 bases not matched to a gene; V was cut back by 0 bases and J by 2 bases. In germline, CDR1 is SGDLS, CDR2 YYNGEE. The CDR3 loop spans 15 amino acids. CDR3 in amino acids: CASSVGGSGAYEQYF. CDR3 coding DNA: TGTGCCAGCAGCGTAGGGGGTAGCGGGGCCTACGAGCAGTACTTC.

The J gene is TRBJ2-1, the V gene TRBV5-1; 8 bases are shared with TRBD2. J was trimmed by 5 bases and V by 3 bases; bases with no gene match: 22. CDR3 length: 20 amino acids. Germline lookup yields CDR1 SGHRS and CDR2 YFSETQ. In DNA, the CDR3 is TGCGCCAGCAGCTCGGACCGTGGACCCCAGGCGGGAGGAACCCACAATGAGCAGTTCTTC. Translation: CASSSDRGPQAGGTHNEQFF.

The gene calls are TRBV21-1 and TRBJ2-7; TRBD2, the table's D call, lacks a check against the DNA. TRBV21-1 is a known pseudogene. The CDR3 has 16 residues. CDR3: CASSRPVPGLSNEQYF. The CDR3 DNA is TGTGCCAGCAGCAGACCCGTCCCGGGACTCTCCAACGAGCAGTACTTC.

The sample holds a few counts of this clone. This chain connects TRBV29-1 to TRBJ2-3, with 11 nucleotides matching TRBD2. This CDR3 spans 20 amino acids. The trim removed 6 bases at V and 2 bases at J, leaving 22 bases unmatched. Germline V CDR1 and CDR2: SQVTM, ANQGSEA. The CDR3 spells CSVTTDRTSGLALPTDTQYF. The DNA of the CDR3 is TGCAGCGTCACCACCGACCGGACTAGCGGGTTGGCCCTCCCCACAGATACGCAGTATTTT.

This chain connects TRBV2 to TRBJ1-5; D is perhaps TRBD1 (5 bases). CDR1 and CDR2 from the germline V gene are SNHLY and FYNNEI. V lost 3 bases, J lost 0 bases, and 12 bases lay in between. The CDR3 extends over 16 amino acids. The CDR3 sequence is CASSERQNYSNQPQHF. The CDR3 coding sequence is TGTGCCAGCAGTGAGAGACAGAACTATAGCAATCAGCCCCAGCATTTT.

V gene TRBV6-5 combines with J gene TRBJ2-5; 7 bases map to TRBD1. V was clipped by 7 bases and J by 2 bases; unmatched bases: 7. The CDR3 runs 14 residues. Germline CDR1 and CDR2: MNHEY and SVGAGI. CDR3 region: CASTRQGLQETQYF. CDR3 DNA: TGTGCCAGCACCAGACAGGGATTACAAGAGACCCAGTACTTC.

The rearrangement uses TRBV15 and TRBJ2-2; possibly TRBD2 for D (6 bases). Germline V gene data show CDR1 as LNHNV and CDR2 as YYDKDF (reference sequence). CDR3 size: 12 residues. Trimming took off 3 bases at V and 10 bases at J, with 9 bases between the two ends. The CDR3 DNA reads as TGTGCCACCAGCAGGGGACTGGAGGAGCTGTTTTTT. Translated: CATSRGLEELFF.

On this clone itself: At one boundary the junction diverges from the germline segment, which might be a read error. The chain links TRBV2 to TRBJ2-7; 9 positions match TRBD1. From germline, CDR1 is SNHLY and CDR2 FYNNEI. There are 13 residues in the CDR3. As DNA, the CDR3 is TGTGCCAGGGGGACAGGGACCTCCCACGAGCAGTACTTC. Translation gives CARGTGTSHEQYF.

This chain joins TRBV12-5 and TRBJ1-1, with D tentatively TRBD1 (5 bases). V dropped 9 bases and J dropped 2 bases, with 13 bases sitting between them. Germline loops: CDR1 LGHNT, CDR2 FRNRAP. The CDR3 is 13 residues long. Here the CDR3 DNA reads TGTGCTAGCGACCCGGGGGATAACACTGAAGCTTTCTTT. Translation gives CASDPGDNTEAFF. Together with reference TRBV12-5 and TRBJ1-1, the CDR3 gives the full variable domain: DARVTQTPRHKVTEMGQEVTMRCQPILGHNTVFWYRQTMMQGLELLAYFRNRAPLDDSGMPKDRFSAEMPDATLATLKIQPSEPRDSAVYFCASDPGDNTEAFFGQGTRLTVV.

The rearrangement uses TRBV12-5 and TRBJ2-7; TRBD2 is a possible D gene (6 bases). V lost 0 bases and J lost 6, with 21 bases in between. The CDR3 consists of 17 residues. Per the germline V gene, CDR1 is LGHNT and CDR2 is FRNRAP. DNA for the CDR3: TGTGCTAGTGGTTTGGTACTCGTCGGGAGTATCCCCTGCGAGCAGTACTTC. Its translation is CASGLVLVGSIPCEQYF.

The V and J genes are TRBV7-6 and TRBJ2-7; 8 bases match TRBD1. This CDR3 has 14 residues. Germline CDR1 SGHVS, CDR2 FNYEAQ. V shed 1 base and J 5 bases; nucleotides not matched to a gene: 4. Written as DNA, the CDR3 is TGTGCCAGCAGCTTAGGCCAGGGGGCGCACGAGCAGTACTTC. The encoded protein is CASSLGQGAHEQYF.

This clone has just one count. V gene TRBV12-5 combines with J gene TRBJ1-1, with D tentatively TRBD1 (6 bases). The CDR3 is 16 residues long. Trimming removed 7 bases from V and 2 bases from J, with 20 bases in between. Germline lookup yields CDR1 LGHNT and CDR2 FRNRAP. The CDR3 loop is CASAPIPRGTNTEAFF. The CDR3, as DNA: TGTGCTAGTGCCCCAATACCCAGGGGAACTAACACTGAAGCTTTCTTT.

The chain couples TRBV4-2 to TRBJ2-7; 8 nucleotides align to TRBD2. From germline, CDR1 is LGHNA and CDR2 YNFKEQ. This CDR3 has 16 residues. V gave up 4 bases and J gave up 1 base; unmatched junction bases: 9. The CDR3, as DNA: TGTGCCAGCAGCCCTTACTTGGCGGGAGGTTCCTACGAGCAGTACTTC. This translates into CASSPYLAGGSYEQYF.

The rearrangement uses TRBV4-2 and TRBJ2-1; 8 bases fit TRBD1. J was trimmed by 8 bases and V by 4 bases; bases with no gene match: 7. CDR1 is LGHNA and CDR2 is YNFKEQ in the germline V gene. This CDR3 comprises 14 residues. The CDR3 protein is CASSLRGQGDEQFF. The CDR3 coding sequence is TGTGCCAGCAGCCTTCGAGGACAGGGCGATGAGCAGTTCTTC.

This clone has only one observation. The chain couples TRBV6-5 to TRBJ1-5; 8 nucleotides match TRBD1. Trimming at V came to 7 bases and at J to 0 bases, leaving 5 bases not matched to a gene. The CDR3 length is 15 residues. The V gene's germline CDR1 is MNHEY and CDR2 SVGAGI. CDR3 sequence reads: CASKTGQGSNQPQHF. The DNA for the CDR3 is TGTGCCAGCAAAACCGGACAGGGTAGCAATCAGCCCCAGCATTTT.

The V gene is TRBV29-1, the J gene TRBJ2-1; TRBD2 agrees at 9 bases. Germline CDR1 and CDR2: SQVTM and ANQGSEA. Losses at the gene ends were 2 bases for V and 8 bases for J; bases not matched to a gene: 4. This CDR3 contains 13 residues. The CDR3 nucleotides read TGCAGCGTTGAATCTAGCGGGAAGGATGAGCAGTTCTTC. This sequence encodes CSVESSGKDEQFF.